This T cell receptor (beta chain) was recovered during a study of beta chain features in type 1 diabetes. Study-level background: What patients shared with healthy donors was a similar profile of age, gender and cell yields. Study-level findings and limits: Compared to healthy donors, patients appeared to have naive, central memory and Treg TCRB repertoires that were more alike. There was a moderate but significant shortening of TCRB CDR3s in all four CD4+ subsets of Type 1 diabetes patients.

Every donor provided one heparinised blood draw, which averaged approximately 100 mL. Regarding this clone: The antigen is undetermined.

This CDR3 contains 13 residues. The trim removed 11 bases at V and 5 bases at J, leaving 9 bases unmatched. In germline, CDR1 is ENHRY, CDR2 SYGVKD. Sequenced material consisted of expressed TCRB transcripts (all of the isolated RNA was reverse transcribed). Using immunoSEQ multiplex PCR, the repertoire was profiled, and TCRdb retains in-frame clones only, with some absent. Of hundreds of thousands of clones in the sample, around 15% are singletons; the top ten hold nearly 0.04%. The chain couples TRBV10-3 to TRBJ2-5; TRBD2 aligns across 9 bases. This sequence was found in a man aged 18 to 30 with type 1 diabetes. The sample taken for sequencing was naive CD4+ T cells from blood. CDR3 amino acids: CASAGGREETQYF. CDR3 DNA sequence: TGTGCCTCAGCCGGCGGGAGGGAGGAGACCCAGTACTTC.